This T cell receptor (beta chain) was recorded in a study of spatial heterogeneity in lung cancer. Whole-study findings and limits: How many expanded intratumoral alpha and beta TCRs were present tracked the tumor mutation count, which was a count of nonsynonymous mutations. Ubiquitous expanded TCR counts tracked ubiquitous nonsynonymous mutations; regional expanded TCR counts tracked regional nonsynonymous mutations.

This clonotype is categorized as medium-sized. The antigen is not known. Within a library made for alpha chains, this beta chain is off target, and its count is uninformative. Time point denoted: sample taken at primary tumor resection. Samples were obtained from roughly 65 donors, all untreated early-stage non-small cell lung cancer patients. No cell sorting; template was whole RNA from tumor, lung tissue or PBMC. MiXCR was run by TCRdb on the 5' RACE reads, yielding one entry per CDR3 protein. Of about 7,900 distinct CDR3 sequences listed, about 7% are singletons. This clonotype was sampled from a female donor with early-stage non-small cell lung cancer. The material was lung tumor tissue, obtained at surgery.

The CDR3 loop is CAISQNPGGDGNTIYF. CDR3 sequence (DNA): TGTGCCATCAGTCAAAATCCAGGGGGCGACGGAAACACCATATATTTT. V and J are TRBV10-3 and TRBJ1-3; 8 bases line up with TRBD1. CDR3 length equals 16 residues. Germline trimming cut 5 bases from V and 4 bases from J; bases unmatched to any gene: 10. Germline CDR1 ENHRY, CDR2 SYGVKD.